A single sample is the source of the 27 T cell receptor beta chains below, sequenced in a study of cytomegalovirus exposure and HLA in healthy donors. The repertoire was sequenced with immunoSEQ multiplex PCR; TCRdb's copy has only in-frame clones and lacks some. This sample has 150,000 to 200,000 clones; less than 90% occur once, and the top ten carry 10%. The specimen sequenced was PBMCs. The receptors here all came from a young man in good health and CMV-seropositive.

The chain recombines TRBV4-3 with TRBJ2-3; TRBD2 matches at 8 bases. This CDR3 has 17 amino acids. V trimming: 2 bases; J trimming: 3 bases; junction bases outside the gene matches: 10. Germline loops: CDR1 LGHNA, CDR2 YSLEER. Here the CDR3 DNA reads TGCGCCAGCAGCCAATTAGCAGCGGGGGTTGGAACAGATACGCAGTATTTT. This codes for CASSQLAAGVGTDTQYF.

This clone was recorded only once. This chain uses TRBV5-5 with TRBJ2-2, with 7 bases fitting TRBD1. V trimming: 4 bases; J trimming: 1 base; junction bases outside the gene matches: 10. In germline, CDR1 is SGHKS, CDR2 YYEKEE (reference sequence). The CDR3 contains 17 residues. The CDR3 region has the DNA TGTGCCAGCAGCCCTCGACCCGGGACAGAGAACACCGGGGAGCTGTTTTTT. As protein: CASSPRPGTENTGELFF.

This chain connects TRBV7-2 to TRBJ2-7, with TRBD2 matching over 9 bases. Trimming at V came to 1 base and at J to 5 bases, leaving 6 bases not matched to a gene. Per the germline V gene, CDR1 is SGHTA and CDR2 is FQGNSA. The CDR3 contains 15 residues. CDR3 in DNA: TGTGCCAGCAGCTTAGTAGCGGGGGATTCTCACGAGCAGTACTTC. It specifies CASSLVAGDSHEQYF.

This chain links TRBV29-1 with TRBJ2-7; possible D gene TRBD1, 6 bases. Germline V CDR1 and CDR2: SQVTM, ANQGSEA. CDR3 length: 12 amino acids. With 5 bases removed from V and 6 bases from J, the gap between germline ends came to 14 bases. The CDR3: CSVPLGRGEQYF. DNA of the CDR3: TGCAGCGTTCCCCTTGGCAGGGGCGAGCAGTACTTC.

This clone was observed once. The DNA for the CDR3 is TGTGCCAGCAGTTATGGCGGGCATGGCTACGAGCAGTACTTC. Translation gives CASSYGGHGYEQYF. This chain joins TRBV6-5 and TRBJ2-7; possibly TRBD2 for D (5 bases). This CDR3 contains 14 residues. Looked up from germline, CDR1 is MNHEY and CDR2 is SVGAGI. V shed 3 bases and J shed 3 bases, with 12 bases lying between them.

This clone was detected only once. V usage is TRBV28 and J usage is TRBJ2-5, with 7 bases lining up with TRBD2. Germline CDR1 and CDR2: MDHEN and SYDVKM. The CDR3 consists of 14 residues. V was clipped by 1 base and J by 4 bases; unmatched bases: 3. The CDR3 loop reads CASSLSGGRETQYF. The CDR3 DNA sequence: TGTGCCAGCAGTTTATCGGGGGGACGAGAGACCCAGTACTTC.

The rearrangement joins TRBV6-5 to TRBJ2-1, with a weak D call TRBD2 (6 bases). V lost 6 bases and J 0 bases, leaving 9 bases between the germline ends. Germline V lookup: CDR1 MNHEY, CDR2 SVGAGI. This CDR3 spans 14 amino acids. CDR3 DNA sequence: TGTGCCAGCAGACGGACTAACTCCTACAATGAGCAGTTCTTC. Protein: CASRRTNSYNEQFF.

This rearrangement joins TRBV7-6 to TRBJ2-5, with 12 bases identical to TRBD2. The trim removed 3 bases at V and 5 bases at J, leaving 4 bases unmatched. Per the germline V gene, CDR1 is SGHVS and CDR2 is FNYEAQ. This CDR3 contains 15 residues. The CDR3 sequence is CASSFLAGGWETQYF. CDR3 sequence (DNA): TGTGCCAGCAGCTTCCTAGCGGGGGGGTGGGAGACCCAGTACTTC.

The chain recombines TRBV29-1 with TRBJ2-5; TRBD1 might be the D (6 bases). The CDR3 extends over 14 amino acids. The ends were cut back, 4 bases at V and 4 bases at J, with 16 bases in the middle. Looked up from germline, CDR1 is SQVTM and CDR2 is ANQGSEA. CDR3 residues: CSVATQGIRETQYF. In nucleotides, the CDR3 is TGCAGCGTTGCCACACAGGGTATTAGAGAGACCCAGTACTTC.

The V gene is TRBV10-3, the J gene TRBJ1-1; the D gene is possibly TRBD1 (6 bases). The CDR3 consists of 12 residues. Germline-derived CDR1 and CDR2 are ENHRY and SYGVKD. The ends were cut back, 6 bases at V and 5 bases at J, with 10 bases in the middle. The CDR3: CAIRTGRTEAFF. The DNA of the CDR3 is TGTGCCATCAGGACAGGTAGGACTGAAGCTTTCTTT.

The V and J genes are TRBV5-6 and TRBJ2-3; a possible D gene is TRBD1 (6 bases). The V end lost 5 bases, the J end lost 12 bases, and 19 bases lay between the germline ends. Germline CDR1 and CDR2: SGHDT and YYEEEE. The CDR3 totals 13 residues. The CDR3 coding sequence is TGTGCCAGCAGTCCCGGGACACCTCAGAAACAGTATTTT. Translated, it gives CASSPGTPQKQYF. Looking up the rest from reference TRBV5-6 and TRBJ2-3 gives the full variable domain: DAGVTQSPTHLIKTRGQQVTLRCSPKSGHDTVSWYQQALGQGPQFIFQYYEEEERQRGNFPDRFSGHQFPNYSSELNVNALLLGDSALYLCASSPGTPQKQYFGPGTRLTVL.

The chain couples TRBV9 to TRBJ1-5, with D possibly matching TRBD1 (6 bases). CDR1 is SGDLS and CDR2 is YYNGEE in the germline V gene. The ends were cut back, 3 bases at V and 2 bases at J, with 12 bases in the middle. The CDR3 is 15 residues long. CDR3 in DNA: TGTGCCAGCAGCGCAGGGGATTCTGGCAATCAGCCCCAGCATTTT. Translated: CASSAGDSGNQPQHF.

V gene TRBV5-1 combines with J gene TRBJ1-5, with D unclear. Germline values: CDR1 SGHRS, CDR2 YFSETQ. The CDR3 is 15 amino acids. Trimming removed 0 bases at V and 0 bases at J, with 7 bases between. The DNA of the CDR3 is TGCGCCAGCAGCTTGGTGGCAGGTAGCAATCAGCCCCAGCATTTT. Translation: CASSLVAGSNQPQHF.

The rearrangement links TRBV7-2 to TRBJ1-2; 7 bases line up with TRBD1. J was trimmed by 4 bases and V by 1 base; bases with no gene match: 6. Germline V CDR1 and CDR2: SGHTA, FQGNSA. The CDR3 has 15 amino acids. CDR3 sequence reads: CASSLGAGGLYGYTF. The CDR3 DNA follows: TGTGCCAGCAGCTTAGGGGCAGGGGGGCTCTATGGCTACACCTTC.

V gene TRBV4-3 combines with J gene TRBJ1-2; TRBD1 agrees at 9 bases. The germline CDR1 and CDR2 sequences are LGHNA and YSLEER. This CDR3 contains 16 residues. V was pared by 4 bases and J by 8 bases, with 14 bases of the junction left unmatched. The chain's CDR3 is CASSPRQGDDIRGYTF. As DNA, the CDR3 is TGCGCCAGCAGCCCCAGACAGGGGGACGACATCAGGGGCTACACCTTC.

Here the CDR3 DNA reads TGTGCCTGGAGTGTTACAGCGGGGTTTGGCGAGCAGTACTTC. Its protein is CAWSVTAGFGEQYF. The J gene is TRBJ2-7, the V gene TRBV30, with 7 bases that match TRBD2. The germline gives CDR1 GTSNPN, CDR2 SVGIG (reference sequence). The V and J ends lost 0 bases and 6 bases, in that order; junction bases with no gene match: 8. This CDR3 spans 14 amino acids.

The chain is built from TRBV5-1 and TRBJ2-7; no clear D. The germline V gene has CDR1 SGHRS and CDR2 YFSETQ. CDR3 length equals 15 residues. V was cut by 0 bases and J by 0 bases, with 10 bases left in between. CDR3 protein: CASSLALRSSYEQYF. DNA for the CDR3: TGCGCCAGCAGCTTGGCCCTCCGCAGCTCCTACGAGCAGTACTTC.

The chain couples TRBV5-4 to TRBJ2-3; 8 bases are a match to TRBD1. This CDR3 spans 14 amino acids. Germline V lookup: CDR1 SGHNT, CDR2 YYREEE (reference sequence). After removal of 6 bases from V and 2 bases from J, the junction contained 5 bases not matched to a gene. CDR3 in DNA: TGTGCCAGCATTGGACAGGGCCCCACAGATACGCAGTATTTT. It codes for CASIGQGPTDTQYF.

This chain uses TRBV10-3 with TRBJ2-7, with TRBD1 matching 8 bases. The V gene's germline CDR1 is ENHRY and CDR2 SYGVKD. CDR3 length: 16 residues. V was clipped by 2 bases and J by 5 bases; unmatched bases: 11. Written as DNA, the CDR3 is TGTGCCATCAGTGAGCCTGGACAGGGTTGGTTTGACGAGCAGTACTTC. Protein: CAISEPGQGWFDEQYF.

The table lists this clone with a few counts. This chain connects TRBV28 to TRBJ1-5; the D gene is possibly TRBD1 (6 bases). Germline values: CDR1 MDHEN, CDR2 SYDVKM. The CDR3 runs to 14 residues. Trimming shortened V by 5 bases and J by 0 bases, and 8 bases separated the two germline ends. The chain's CDR3 is CASSGGSSNQPQHF. The CDR3 bases are TGTGCCAGCAGTGGGGGCTCTAGCAATCAGCCCCAGCATTTT.

The V gene is TRBV28, the J gene TRBJ1-5; D possibly corresponds to TRBD1 (6 bases). CDR1 is MDHEN and CDR2 is SYDVKM in the germline V gene. The V end lost 1 base, the J end lost 6 bases, and 16 bases lay between the germline ends. The CDR3 is made up of 16 amino acids. The CDR3 nucleotides are TGTGCCAGCAGTTTATTTGGCAGGGGCACGGGTCAGCCCCAGCATTTT. Amino acids: CASSLFGRGTGQPQHF.

The genes are TRBV5-5 and TRBJ1-2, with D perhaps matching TRBD1 (5 bases). With 7 bases removed from V and 4 bases from J, the gap between germline ends came to 14 bases. Germline V gene lookup returns CDR1 SGHKS and CDR2 YYEKEE (reference sequence). The CDR3 covers 13 residues. Here the CDR3 reads CASGTQGGYGYTF. DNA of the CDR3: TGTGCCAGCGGCACCCAGGGCGGCTATGGCTACACCTTC. Using reference TRBV5-5 and TRBJ1-2 for the parts outside the CDR3, the full variable domain is DAGVTQSPTHLIKTRGQQVTLRCSPISGHKSVSWYQQVLGQGPQFIFQYYEKEERGRGNFPDRFSARQFPNYSSELNVNALLLGDSALYLCASGTQGGYGYTFGSGTRLTVV.

This clone has just a few counts. The genes are TRBV6-6 and TRBJ1-1, with 7 bases fitting TRBD1. There are 13 residues in the CDR3. Germline V gene lookup returns CDR1 MNHNY and CDR2 SVGAGI (reference sequence). V lost 11 bases, J lost 0 bases, and 6 bases stayed unmatched. The CDR3 DNA reads TGTGCCGGTTCAGGGGGAATGAACACTGAAGCTTTCTTT. Translation gives CAGSGGMNTEAFF.

This rearrangement joins TRBV2 to TRBJ2-1; 7 bases align to TRBD2. CDR3 size: 16 residues. The ends lost 7 bases at V and 12 bases at J; junction bases unmatched: 21. Germline V lookup: CDR1 SNHLY, CDR2 FYNNEI. The CDR3 nucleotides are TGTGCCAGCACCCCCCCGGGGCCTAGCGGCGTGGGGGTGCAGTTCTTC. Its translation: CASTPPGPSGVGVQFF.

The rearrangement links TRBV7-6 to TRBJ2-1, with 8 bases matching TRBD1. CDR3 length: 16 residues. The V gene end was trimmed by 5 bases and the J gene end by 3 bases; junction bases not matched to a gene: 9. CDR1 is SGHVS and CDR2 is FNYEAQ in the germline V gene. The CDR3 DNA sequence: TGTGCCAGCAGCCCTACTGCGGGACAGGTCTACAATGAGCAGTTCTTC. It translates to CASSPTAGQVYNEQFF.

This clone showed up just once. The CDR3 DNA sequence: TGTGCCAGCAGCTTAATGAGGGGACTAGCGGGGGTTTCGAACACCGGGGAGCTGTTTTTT. Amino acids: CASSLMRGLAGVSNTGELFF. The chain links TRBV7-8 to TRBJ2-2; 14 bases are a match to TRBD2. The V gene's germline CDR1 is SGHVS and CDR2 FQNEAQ. V shed 2 bases and J 0 bases; nucleotides not matched to a gene: 8. This CDR3 region has 20 residues.

This clone was recorded only once. V usage is TRBV2 and J usage is TRBJ1-1; D may be TRBD1 (5 bases). Per the germline V gene, CDR1 is SNHLY and CDR2 is FYNNEI. V lost 3 bases, J lost 5 bases, and 16 bases lay in between. This CDR3 contains 15 residues. This CDR3 is CASSEGRELPTEAFF. In nucleotides, the CDR3 is TGTGCCAGCAGTGAGGGCAGGGAACTCCCTACTGAAGCTTTCTTT.